Below, 32 T cell receptor beta chains from the same sample are listed, as sequenced in a study of blood T cells in healthy people across ages. PCR was performed a second time for roughly 7 to 12 cycles using a sample-barcoded 5' primer and a J-beta primer mix. TCRdb recomputed calls from the 5' RACE reads with MiXCR, one row per CDR3 protein. The table includes 1.5 million to 2 million distinct CDR3 sequences, almost 35% detected once. The sequencing sample was made of blood. All receptors derive from a woman younger than 45 in good health.

This clonotype was observed a handful of times. The chain combines TRBV6-1 with TRBJ2-7; no firm D call. Germline CDR1 MNHNS, CDR2 SASEGT. V was pared by 2 bases and J by 0 bases, with 14 bases between. The CDR3 runs to 16 residues. This chain's CDR3 is CASSELGQIGSYEQYF. CDR3 nucleotide sequence: TGTGCCAGCAGTGAACTTGGCCAGATAGGCTCCTACGAGCAGTACTTC.

This chain links TRBV10-3 with TRBJ2-7, with TRBD1 matching 9 bases. The J segment lost 5 bases and the V segment lost 7 bases, leaving 12 bases of the junction unmatched. This CDR3 spans 15 amino acids. Germline V gene data show CDR1 as ENHRY and CDR2 as SYGVKD. The CDR3 loop reads CAINSPGQGFNEQYF. The CDR3 nucleotides are TGTGCCATCAACTCCCCGGGACAGGGTTTTAACGAGCAGTACTTC.

About this clonotype: Since a much larger clone is just one base distant, this may be a read error. The chain joins TRBV4-1 to TRBJ2-7; 7 bases fit TRBD2. The CDR3 is made up of 13 amino acids. Germline V CDR1 and CDR2: MGHRA, YSYEKL. CDR3 residues: CASSPGRDYGQYF. The CDR3 nucleotides are TGCGCCAGCAGCCCGGGACGGGACTACGGGCAGTACTTC.

CDR3 in amino acids: CASTGLAGGPPSYNEQFF. The CDR3 DNA follows: TGCGCCAGCACAGGACTAGCGGGAGGTCCGCCCTCCTACAATGAGCAGTTCTTC. V and J are TRBV10-1 and TRBJ2-1; the match to TRBD2 covers 14 bases. The CDR3 spans 18 residues. Looked up from germline, CDR1 is WNHNN and CDR2 is SYGVQD (reference sequence). V lost 7 bases to trimming and J lost 0 bases; unmatched junction nucleotides: 8.

V usage is TRBV7-9 and J usage is TRBJ2-1; no clear D. V gave up 1 base and J gave up 6 bases, with 10 bases separating them. This CDR3 contains 14 residues. Per germline, CDR1 SEHNR and CDR2 FQNEAQ (reference sequence). The chain's CDR3 is CASSLVSTGNEQFF. CDR3 in DNA: TGTGCCAGCAGCTTAGTCTCCACTGGCAATGAGCAGTTCTTC.

V is TRBV11-2 and J is TRBJ2-1, with 7 bases lining up with TRBD2. CDR3 length: 16 amino acids. CDR1 and CDR2 (germline): SGHAT, FQNNGV. After removal of 3 bases from V and 7 bases from J, the junction contained 12 bases not matched to a gene. The CDR3 bases are TGTGCCAGCAGCTTGAGCGGGGCGGGATCTTGGAATGAGCAGTTCTTC. Encoded protein: CASSLSGAGSWNEQFF.

This chain uses TRBV10-2 with TRBJ2-7; tentatively, D is TRBD2 (6 bases). This CDR3 is built from 13 residues. From germline, CDR1 is WSHSY and CDR2 SAAADI. With 2 bases removed from V and 7 bases from J, the gap between germline ends came to 12 bases. CDR3 coding DNA: TGCGCCAGCAGTGAGGGGGGGTCTGAAGAGCAGTACTTC. It translates to CASSEGGSEEQYF.

V is TRBV20-1 and J is TRBJ2-1; D is uncertain. CDR1 is DFQATT and CDR2 is SNEGSKA in the germline V gene (reference sequence). Trimming left V 6 bases short and J 0 bases short, with 15 bases between. The CDR3 loop spans 15 amino acids. The CDR3: CSATPLADSYNEQFF. CDR3 DNA: TGCAGTGCCACTCCGCTGGCGGACTCCTACAATGAGCAGTTCTTC.

This sequence joins TRBV20-1 and TRBJ1-6, with D perhaps matching TRBD1 (6 bases). The CDR3 consists of 14 residues. The germline V and J ends were trimmed by 0 bases and 11 bases, with 14 bases remaining between them. Germline lookup yields CDR1 DFQATT and CDR2 SNEGSKA (reference sequence). Here the CDR3 DNA reads TGCAGTGCTAGAGAGCCGGACAGCCGAACACCCCTCCACTTT. This sequence encodes CSAREPDSRTPLHF.

This clonotype was found a few times. V gene TRBV10-2 combines with J gene TRBJ2-7, with D hard to call. V was clipped by 0 bases and J by 0 bases, with 9 bases between them. The CDR3 has 15 residues. CDR1 and CDR2 from the germline V gene are WSHSY and SAAADI. CDR3 coding DNA: TGCGCCAGCAGTGAGTCTGGCGTCATCTCCTACGAGCAGTACTTC. Amino acid sequence: CASSESGVISYEQYF.

The chain combines TRBV20-1 with TRBJ1-2; possible D gene TRBD1, 6 bases. V was shortened by 6 bases and J by 8 bases, with 25 bases between the two germline ends. There are 15 residues in the CDR3. Germline CDR1 and CDR2: DFQATT and SNEGSKA (reference sequence). CDR3 amino acids: CSAPRPGQGLLGYTF. In DNA, the CDR3 is TGCAGTGCCCCAAGACCGGGTCAGGGGCTCCTGGGCTACACCTTC.

The V call is TRBV5-5, the J call TRBJ1-1; 9 bases agree with TRBD1. The V gene's germline CDR1 is SGHKS and CDR2 YYEKEE (reference sequence). V was clipped by 1 base and J by 6 bases; unmatched bases: 7. The CDR3 loop spans 15 amino acids. The CDR3: CASSLSGTGLSEAFF. DNA for the CDR3: TGTGCCAGCAGCTTGTCCGGGACAGGGCTATCTGAAGCTTTCTTT.

The chain is built from TRBV7-3 and TRBJ2-3, with 8 bases identical to TRBD2. This CDR3 is 17 amino acids long. Unmatched junction bases numbered 15, after V lost 9 bases and J lost 1 base. Germline assignment: CDR1 SGHTA and CDR2 FQGTGA. DNA for the CDR3: TGTGCCAGTAGCCCCCCGGGGGGAGCGGGGGGCACAGATACGCAGTATTTT. Amino acids: CASSPPGGAGGTDTQYF.

The CDR3 DNA reads as TGTGCCAGCCTTGGGTCTTACCAAAGCAGGGATGAAAAACTGTTTTTT. As protein: CASLGSYQSRDEKLFF. This chain uses TRBV27 with TRBJ1-4; D might be TRBD1 (5 bases). The CDR3 is 16 amino acids. CDR1 MNHEY and CDR2 SMNVEV come from the germline V gene (reference sequence). V was clipped by 8 bases and J by 6 bases, with 22 bases between them.

Points on this clonotype: Germline is not matched at one junction end, which may reflect a read error. V is TRBV12-3 or TRBV12-4 and J is TRBJ2-3; 12 positions agree with TRBD2. The CDR3 runs 18 residues. CDR3 protein: CASSSLAGGWIGTDAQYF. The CDR3, as DNA: TGTGCCAGCAGTTCCCTAGCGGGGGGGTGGATCGGCACAGATGCGCAGTATTTT.

V gene TRBV20-1 combines with J gene TRBJ1-6; D is unresolved. The germline V gene encodes CDR1 DFQATT and CDR2 SNEGSKA (reference sequence). This CDR3 is 15 amino acids long. Trimming cost V 0 bases and J 9 bases, with 15 bases left between them. The CDR3 DNA reads TGCAGTGCTAGAGATGCCTCCTGGGAGGGTTCACCCCTCCACTTT. Its protein product is CSARDASWEGSPLHF.

The chain links TRBV28 to TRBJ2-7; maybe TRBD1 (6 bases). The V gene lost 4 bases and the J gene lost 9 bases, with 25 bases spanning the gap. CDR3 length: 16 amino acids. Germline V gene data show CDR1 as MDHEN and CDR2 as SYDVKM. The CDR3 coding sequence is TGTGCCAGCAGTTCAATGGGGGCTCGTGGCCAAAGCGGGCAGTACTTC. It is translated as CASSSMGARGQSGQYF.

This sequence joins TRBV27 and TRBJ2-7; no reliable D call. CDR1 is MNHEY, CDR2 SMNVEV, per germline (reference sequence). The V end lost 8 bases, the J end lost 5 bases, and 13 bases lay between the germline ends. The CDR3 covers 12 residues. CDR3 residues: CASGPPNHEQYF. The CDR3 DNA is TGTGCCAGCGGGCCCCCCAACCACGAGCAGTACTTC.

The chain couples TRBV20-1 to TRBJ2-7; the match to TRBD2 covers 7 bases. The junction had 15 bases not matched to a gene; V was cut back by 5 bases and J by 5 bases. The germline V gene has CDR1 DFQATT and CDR2 SNEGSKA (reference sequence). The CDR3 sequence is 15 residues long. CDR3 nucleotide sequence: TGCAGTGCTGCCCCGGGGGGAGTCTTATGGGACGAGCAGTACTTC. Its protein product is CSAAPGGVLWDEQYF.

The genes are TRBV29-1 and TRBJ1-4; TRBD1 is a possible D gene (5 bases). CDR1 SQVTM and CDR2 ANQGSEA come from the germline V gene. With 4 bases removed from V and 5 bases from J, the gap between germline ends came to 8 bases. The CDR3 is 12 residues long. CDR3 sequence: CSVGGPNEKLFF. The CDR3 DNA is TGCAGCGTTGGGGGCCCGAATGAAAAACTGTTTTTT.

The table lists this clonotype with a few counts. V and J are TRBV15 and TRBJ2-1; 7 bases are shared with TRBD2. Germline lookup yields CDR1 LNHNV and CDR2 YYDKDF (reference sequence). The V gene end was trimmed by 1 base and the J gene end by 6 bases; junction bases not matched to a gene: 3. There are 14 residues in the CDR3. The CDR3 DNA follows: TGTGCCACCAGCAGAGGACTAGCAGGCAATGAGCAGTTCTTC. Encoded protein: CATSRGLAGNEQFF. Using reference TRBV15 and TRBJ2-1 for the parts outside the CDR3, the full variable domain is DAMVIQNPRYQVTQFGKPVTLSCSQTLNHNVMYWYQQKSSQAPKLLFHYYDKDFNNEADTPDNFQSRRPNTSFCFLDIRSPGLGDTAMYLCATSRGLAGNEQFFGPGTRLTVL.

This clonotype has a count of ten or more. This chain connects TRBV29-1 to TRBJ2-1; either TRBD1 or TRBD2 may fit D (5 bases each). V gave up 8 bases and J gave up 7 bases, with 18 bases separating them. This CDR3 region has 13 residues. Germline assignment: CDR1 SQVTM and CDR2 ANQGSEA. The CDR3 DNA reads as TGCAGCTCCGGCCCCATGAGGGGTAATGAGCAGTTCTTC. Amino acids: CSSGPMRGNEQFF.

This clonotype was observed a handful of times. The V and J genes are TRBV10-3 and TRBJ1-5, with D tentatively TRBD1 (5 bases). V lost 4 bases to trimming and J lost 0 bases, with 7 bases between them. Germline lookup yields CDR1 ENHRY and CDR2 SYGVKD. The CDR3 has 14 residues. In DNA form, the CDR3 reads TGTGCCATCAGTGTCCAGGGTAGCAATCAGCCCCAGCATTTT. It codes for CAISVQGSNQPQHF.

This chain links TRBV20-1 with TRBJ2-7, with 10 bases matching TRBD2. The CDR3 length is 14 residues. The J segment lost 7 bases and the V segment lost 5 bases, leaving 11 bases of the junction unmatched. The germline gives CDR1 DFQATT, CDR2 SNEGSKA (reference sequence). CDR3 DNA: TGCAGTGCTCTAGACCTAGCGGGAGTGTTGGAGCAGTACTTC. Translated: CSALDLAGVLEQYF.

The gene calls are TRBV28 and TRBJ2-5; unclear D gene. The end of the DNA fits TRBJ2-7 better, so the J call may be wrong. CDR3 length equals 13 residues. CDR1 is MDHEN and CDR2 is SYDVKM in the germline V gene. The CDR3 DNA is TGTGCCAGCAGCCCCAGTAATCTCAACGAGCAGTACTTC. It specifies CASSPSNLNEQYF.

The rearrangement uses TRBV20-1 and TRBJ2-2; no firm D call. The V gene's germline CDR1 is DFQATT and CDR2 SNEGSKA (reference sequence). This CDR3 contains 15 residues. V lost 5 bases, J lost 7 bases, and 20 bases lay in between. CDR3 sequence (DNA): TGCAGTGCTCCTTACACGGAGAGGTTTGACGGGGAGCTGTTTTTT. Its protein product is CSAPYTERFDGELFF.

Points on this clonotype: An end of the junction does not agree with germline; a read error may underlie this. The V and J genes are TRBV10-2 and TRBJ2-4, with D perhaps TRBD2 (7 bases). The J call may be in error: the DNA end matches TRBJ2-7 better. This CDR3 comprises 17 residues. Germline lookup yields CDR1 WSHSY and CDR2 SAAADI. The CDR3 sequence: CASSESTRRGPSSEQYF. CDR3 nucleotides: TGCGCCAGCAGTGAGTCGACTCGGCGGGGGCCCTCCTCCGAGCAGTACTTC.

This clonotype was observed a handful of times. V gene TRBV6-2 or TRBV6-3 combines with J gene TRBJ2-3, with D maybe TRBD2 (6 bases). CDR1 MNHEY and CDR2 SVGEGT come from the germline V gene. V shed 2 bases and J shed 4 bases, with 16 bases lying between them. This CDR3 region has 16 residues. CDR3 protein: CASSYTVPGVADTQYF. CDR3 sequence (DNA): TGTGCCAGCAGTTACACTGTCCCGGGAGTGGCAGATACGCAGTATTTT.

Only one count was recorded for this clonotype. One base away lies a much larger clone, so this may be a sequencing read error. The chain joins TRBV20-1 to TRBJ2-7; possibly TRBD1 for D (5 bases). Germline V gives CDR1 DFQATT, CDR2 SNEGSKA (reference sequence). The length of the CDR3 is 12 residues. The CDR3: CGAVTASYEQYF. The CDR3 DNA reads TGCGGTGCCGTGACAGCCAGCTACGAGCAGTACTTC.

The chain employs TRBV20-1 and TRBJ2-1, with 8 bases aligning to TRBD2. The CDR3 contains 15 residues. J gave up 10 bases and V 0 bases, and 11 bases lay outside the gene matches. The germline gives CDR1 DFQATT, CDR2 SNEGSKA (reference sequence). Written as DNA, the CDR3 is TGCAGTGCTAGAGATGGGCTAGCGGGTTCTCCGGAGCAGTTCTTC. Encoded protein: CSARDGLAGSPEQFF.

The V and J genes are TRBV7-9 and TRBJ2-3; 8 bases match TRBD1. This CDR3 has 16 amino acids. V lost 2 bases to trimming and J lost 2 bases; unmatched junction nucleotides: 6. Germline V gene lookup returns CDR1 SEHNR and CDR2 FQNEAQ (reference sequence). Here the CDR3 DNA reads TGTGCCAGCAGCTTACCCGGACAGGGATACACAGATACGCAGTATTTT. Its protein product is CASSLPGQGYTDTQYF.

This clonotype has only a few counts. The V and J genes are TRBV13 and TRBJ1-5; perhaps TRBD1 as D (6 bases). Germline V lookup: CDR1 PRHDT, CDR2 FYEKMQ (reference sequence). V was cut by 2 bases and J by 6 bases, with 11 bases left in between. This CDR3 has 14 amino acids. CDR3 residues: CASSLQQGAQPQHF. The DNA for the CDR3 is TGTGCCAGCAGCTTACAACAGGGAGCTCAGCCCCAGCATTTT.